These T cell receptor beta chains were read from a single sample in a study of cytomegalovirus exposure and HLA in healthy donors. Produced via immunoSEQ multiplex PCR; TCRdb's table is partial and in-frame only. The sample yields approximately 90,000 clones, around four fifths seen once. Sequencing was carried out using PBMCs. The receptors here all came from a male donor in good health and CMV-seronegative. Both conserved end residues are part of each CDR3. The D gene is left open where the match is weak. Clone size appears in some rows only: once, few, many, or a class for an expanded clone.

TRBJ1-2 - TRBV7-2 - CASSFSRAIGYTF TGTGCCAGCAGCTTTTCCAGGGCTATCGGCTACACCTTC
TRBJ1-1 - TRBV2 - CASSEGRQGWAFF TGTGCCAGCAGTGAAGGCAGGCAGGGTTGGGCTTTCTTT
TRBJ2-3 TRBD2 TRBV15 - CATSRALAGSTDTQYF TGTGCCACCAGCAGAGCCCTAGCGGGCAGCACAGATACGCAGTATTTT
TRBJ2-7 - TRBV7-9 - CASSLQGQLSGRYF TGTGCCAGCAGCTTACAGGGACAATTATCGGGCAGGTACTTC
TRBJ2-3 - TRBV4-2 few CASSQDTSTDTQYF TGTGCCAGCAGCCAAGACACTAGCACAGATACGCAGTATTTT
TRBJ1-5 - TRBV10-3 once CAISGTDSNQPQHF TGTGCCATCAGTGGGACAGATAGCAATCAGCCCCAGCATTTT
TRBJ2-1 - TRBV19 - CASSPRQRTTFDNEQFF TGTGCCAGTAGTCCGAGGCAGAGGACAACTTTTGACAATGAGCAGTTCTTC
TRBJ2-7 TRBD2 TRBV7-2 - CASSPRGGRSSYEQYF TGTGCCAGCAGTCCTAGGGGCGGGAGGAGCTCCTACGAGCAGTACTTC
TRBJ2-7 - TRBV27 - CASSLAITGRYEQYF TGTGCCAGCAGTTTAGCGATAACAGGTCGCTACGAGCAGTACTTC
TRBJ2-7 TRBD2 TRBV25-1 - CATGGPSGGSYEQYF TGTGCCACCGGAGGACCTAGCGGCGGATCTTACGAGCAGTACTTC
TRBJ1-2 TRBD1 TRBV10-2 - CASSVDRANNYGYTF TGCGCCAGCAGTGTGGACAGGGCAAATAACTATGGCTACACCTTC
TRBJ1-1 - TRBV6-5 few CASSTGENTEAFF TGTGCCAGCAGTACCGGGGAGAACACTGAAGCTTTCTTT